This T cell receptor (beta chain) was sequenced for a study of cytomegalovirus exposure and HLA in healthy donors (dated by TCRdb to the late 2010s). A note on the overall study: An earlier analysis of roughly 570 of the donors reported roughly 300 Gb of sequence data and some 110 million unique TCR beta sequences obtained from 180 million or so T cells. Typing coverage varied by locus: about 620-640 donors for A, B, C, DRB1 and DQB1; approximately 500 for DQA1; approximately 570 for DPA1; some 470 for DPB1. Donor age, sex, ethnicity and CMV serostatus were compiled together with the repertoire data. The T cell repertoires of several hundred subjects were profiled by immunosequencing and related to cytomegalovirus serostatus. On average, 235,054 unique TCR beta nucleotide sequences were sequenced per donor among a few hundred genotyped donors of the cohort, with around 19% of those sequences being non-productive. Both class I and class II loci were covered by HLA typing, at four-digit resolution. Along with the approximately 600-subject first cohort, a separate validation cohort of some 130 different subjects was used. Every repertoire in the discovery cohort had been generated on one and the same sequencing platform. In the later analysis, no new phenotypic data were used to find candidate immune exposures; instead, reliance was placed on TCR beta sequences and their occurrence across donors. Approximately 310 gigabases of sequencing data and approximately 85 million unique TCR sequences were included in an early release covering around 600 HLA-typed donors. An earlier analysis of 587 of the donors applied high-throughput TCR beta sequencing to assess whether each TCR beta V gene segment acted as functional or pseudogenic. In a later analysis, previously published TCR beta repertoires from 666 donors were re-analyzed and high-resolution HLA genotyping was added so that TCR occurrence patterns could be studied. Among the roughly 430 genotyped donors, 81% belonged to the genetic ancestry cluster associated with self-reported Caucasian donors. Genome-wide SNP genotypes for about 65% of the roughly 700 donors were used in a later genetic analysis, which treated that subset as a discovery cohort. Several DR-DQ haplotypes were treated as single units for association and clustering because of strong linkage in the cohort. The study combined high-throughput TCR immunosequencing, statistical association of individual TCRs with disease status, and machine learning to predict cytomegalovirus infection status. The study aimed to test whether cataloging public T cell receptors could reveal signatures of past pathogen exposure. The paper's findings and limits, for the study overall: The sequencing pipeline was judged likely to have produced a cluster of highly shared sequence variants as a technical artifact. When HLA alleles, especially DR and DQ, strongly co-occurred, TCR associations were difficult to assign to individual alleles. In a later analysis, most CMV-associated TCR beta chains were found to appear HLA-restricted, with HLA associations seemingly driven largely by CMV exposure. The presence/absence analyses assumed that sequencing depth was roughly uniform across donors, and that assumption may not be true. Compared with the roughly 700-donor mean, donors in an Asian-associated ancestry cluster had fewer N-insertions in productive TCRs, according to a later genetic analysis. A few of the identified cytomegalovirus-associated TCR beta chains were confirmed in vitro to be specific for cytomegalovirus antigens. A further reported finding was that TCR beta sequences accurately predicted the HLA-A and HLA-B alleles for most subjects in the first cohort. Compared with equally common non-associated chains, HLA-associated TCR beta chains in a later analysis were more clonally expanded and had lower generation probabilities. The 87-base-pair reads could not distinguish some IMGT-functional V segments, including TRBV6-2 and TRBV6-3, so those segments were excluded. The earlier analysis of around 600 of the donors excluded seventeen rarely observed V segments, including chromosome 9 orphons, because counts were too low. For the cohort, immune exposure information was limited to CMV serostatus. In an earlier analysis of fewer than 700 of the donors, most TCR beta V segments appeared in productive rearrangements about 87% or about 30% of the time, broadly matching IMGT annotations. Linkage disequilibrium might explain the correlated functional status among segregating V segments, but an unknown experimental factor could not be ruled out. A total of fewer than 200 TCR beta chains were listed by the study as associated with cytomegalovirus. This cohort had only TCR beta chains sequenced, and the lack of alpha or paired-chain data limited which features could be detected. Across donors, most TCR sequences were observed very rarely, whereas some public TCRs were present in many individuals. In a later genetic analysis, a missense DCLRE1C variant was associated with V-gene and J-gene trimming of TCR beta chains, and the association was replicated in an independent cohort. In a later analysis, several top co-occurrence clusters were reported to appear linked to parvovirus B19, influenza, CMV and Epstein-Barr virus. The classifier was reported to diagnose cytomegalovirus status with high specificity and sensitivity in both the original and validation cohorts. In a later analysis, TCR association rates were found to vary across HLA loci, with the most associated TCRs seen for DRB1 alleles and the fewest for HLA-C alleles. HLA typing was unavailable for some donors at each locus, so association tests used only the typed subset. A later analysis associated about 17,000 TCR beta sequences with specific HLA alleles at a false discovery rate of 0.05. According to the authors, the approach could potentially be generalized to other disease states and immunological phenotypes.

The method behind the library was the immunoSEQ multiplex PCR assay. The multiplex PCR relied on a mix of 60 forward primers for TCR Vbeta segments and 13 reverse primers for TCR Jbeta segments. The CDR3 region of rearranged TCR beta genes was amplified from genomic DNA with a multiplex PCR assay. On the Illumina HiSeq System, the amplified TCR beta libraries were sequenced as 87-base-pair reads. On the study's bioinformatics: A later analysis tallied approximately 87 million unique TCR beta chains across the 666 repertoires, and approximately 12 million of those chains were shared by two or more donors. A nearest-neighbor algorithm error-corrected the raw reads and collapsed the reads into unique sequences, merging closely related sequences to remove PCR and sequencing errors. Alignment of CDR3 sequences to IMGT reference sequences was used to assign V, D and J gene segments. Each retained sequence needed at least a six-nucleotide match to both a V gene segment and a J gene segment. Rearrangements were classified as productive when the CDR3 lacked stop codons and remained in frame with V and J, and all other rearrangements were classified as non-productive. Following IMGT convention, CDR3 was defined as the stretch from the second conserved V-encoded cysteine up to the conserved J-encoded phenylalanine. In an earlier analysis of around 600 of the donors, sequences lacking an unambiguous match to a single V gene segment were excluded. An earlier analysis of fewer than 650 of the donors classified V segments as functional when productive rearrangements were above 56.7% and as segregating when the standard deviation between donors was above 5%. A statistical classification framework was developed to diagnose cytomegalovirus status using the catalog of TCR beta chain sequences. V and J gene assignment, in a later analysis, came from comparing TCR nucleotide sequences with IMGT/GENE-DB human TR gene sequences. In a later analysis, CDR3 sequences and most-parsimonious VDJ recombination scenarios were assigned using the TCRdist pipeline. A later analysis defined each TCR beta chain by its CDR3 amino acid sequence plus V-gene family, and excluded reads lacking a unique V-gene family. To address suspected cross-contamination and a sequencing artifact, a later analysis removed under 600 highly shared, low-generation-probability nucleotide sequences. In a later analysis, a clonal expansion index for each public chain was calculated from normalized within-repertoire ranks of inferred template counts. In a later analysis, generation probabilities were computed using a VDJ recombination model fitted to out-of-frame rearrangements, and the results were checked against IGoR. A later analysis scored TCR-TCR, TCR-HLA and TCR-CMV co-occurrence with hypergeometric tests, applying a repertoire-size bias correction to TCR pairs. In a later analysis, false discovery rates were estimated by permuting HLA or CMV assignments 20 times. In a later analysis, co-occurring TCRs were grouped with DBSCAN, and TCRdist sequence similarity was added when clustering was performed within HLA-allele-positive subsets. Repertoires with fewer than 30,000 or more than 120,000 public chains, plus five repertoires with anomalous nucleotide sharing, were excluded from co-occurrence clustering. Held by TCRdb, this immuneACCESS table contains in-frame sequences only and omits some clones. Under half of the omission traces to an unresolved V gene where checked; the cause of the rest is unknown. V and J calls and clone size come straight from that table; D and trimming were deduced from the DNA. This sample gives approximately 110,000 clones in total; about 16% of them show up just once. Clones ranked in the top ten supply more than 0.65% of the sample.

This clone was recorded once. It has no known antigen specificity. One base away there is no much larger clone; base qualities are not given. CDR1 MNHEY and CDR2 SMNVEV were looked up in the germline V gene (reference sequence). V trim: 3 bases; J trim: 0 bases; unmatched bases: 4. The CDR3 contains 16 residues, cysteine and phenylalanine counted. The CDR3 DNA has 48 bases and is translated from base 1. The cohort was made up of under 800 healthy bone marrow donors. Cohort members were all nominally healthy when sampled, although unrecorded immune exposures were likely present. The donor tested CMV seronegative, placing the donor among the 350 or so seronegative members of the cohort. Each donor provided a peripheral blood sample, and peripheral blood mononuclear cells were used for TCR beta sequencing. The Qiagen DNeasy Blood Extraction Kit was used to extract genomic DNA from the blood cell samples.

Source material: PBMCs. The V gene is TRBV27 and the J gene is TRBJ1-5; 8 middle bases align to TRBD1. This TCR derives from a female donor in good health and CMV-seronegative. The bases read TGTGCCAGCAGTTTTAGGACAGGGTATAGCAATCAGCCCCAGCATTTT. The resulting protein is CASSFRTGYSNQPQHF.